The 12 T cell receptor beta chains below come from one sample, sequenced in a study of T cell responses to AZD1222 COVID-19 vaccine. Libraries were prepared by immunoSEQ multiplex PCR; TCRdb keeps only in-frame clonotypes and omits some of them. The table records some 180,000 clones, roughly 92% of them present only once. The specimen was peripheral blood, collected 28 days after the second AZD1222 dose. Source of these receptors: an adult who received the AZD1222 COVID-19 vaccine.

The chain joins TRBV6-2 or TRBV6-3 to TRBJ1-6, with D unresolved. Per germline, CDR1 MNHEY and CDR2 SVGEGT. V shed 2 bases and J shed 6 bases, with 2 bases lying between them. The CDR3 sequence is 12 residues long. The CDR3 region is CASSYGNSPLHF. Written as DNA, the CDR3 is TGTGCCAGCAGTTACGGTAATTCACCCCTCCACTTT.

V gene TRBV7-9 combines with J gene TRBJ1-6, with D tentatively TRBD1 (6 bases). This CDR3 has 14 amino acids. V dropped 2 bases and J dropped 10 bases, with 12 bases sitting between them. CDR1 is SEHNR and CDR2 is FQNEAQ in the germline V gene (reference sequence). CDR3 DNA sequence: TGTGCCAGCAGCTTACGGGGGGGGCCGTCACCCCTCCACTTT. This codes for CASSLRGGPSPLHF. The variable domain in full, completed from reference TRBV7-9 and TRBJ1-6, reads DTGVSQNPRHKITKRGQNVTFRCDPISEHNRLYWYRQTLGQGPEFLTYFQNEAQLEKSRLLSDRFSAERPKGSFSTLEIQRTEQGDSAMYLCASSLRGGPSPLHFGNGTRLTVT.

This chain connects TRBV28 to TRBJ2-2; D gene unclear. The CDR3 totals 15 residues. Per the germline V gene, CDR1 is MDHEN and CDR2 is SYDVKM. V was pared by 1 base and J by 2 bases, with 8 bases between. The CDR3: CASSLLGKNTGELFF. The CDR3, as DNA: TGTGCCAGCAGTTTATTGGGCAAAAACACCGGGGAGCTGTTTTTT. The whole variable domain, remainder taken from reference TRBV28 and TRBJ2-2, is DVKVTQSSRYLVKRTGEKVFLECVQDMDHENMFWYRQDPGLGLRLIYFSYDVKMKEKGDIPEGYSVSREKKERFSLILESASTNQTSMYLCASSLLGKNTGELFFGEGSRLTVL.

The chain couples TRBV3-1 (or the pseudogene TRBV3-2) to TRBJ2-2; D is undetermined. This CDR3 has 16 amino acids. Deletions cut 1 base from V and 2 bases from J, with 11 bases between. Germline CDR1 and CDR2: LGHDT and YNNKEL (reference sequence). The CDR3 sequence: CASSQGSGGNTGELFF. CDR3 nucleotides: TGTGCCAGCAGCCAAGGGTCGGGCGGTAACACCGGGGAGCTGTTTTTT.

The chain has TRBV24-1 and TRBJ2-2, with D perhaps matching TRBD1 (5 bases). The germline V and J ends were trimmed by 3 bases and 6 bases, with 16 bases remaining between them. Germline V gene lookup returns CDR1 KGHDR and CDR2 SFDVKD. CDR3 length: 16 amino acids. The CDR3 is CATSDGAGQLSGELFF. The DNA for the CDR3 is TGTGCCACCAGTGATGGGGCAGGGCAACTGTCCGGGGAGCTGTTTTTT.

The V gene is TRBV14, the J gene TRBJ2-1, with 9 bases fitting TRBD2. Trimming at V came to 5 bases and at J to 1 base, leaving 6 bases not matched to a gene. The CDR3 runs to 16 residues. Germline V gene data show CDR1 as SGHDN and CDR2 as FVKESK. The CDR3 DNA follows: TGTGCCAGCAGCACTCGACTAGCGGCATCCTACAATGAGCAGTTCTTC. This gives the protein CASSTRLAASYNEQFF. The full variable domain, completed using reference TRBV14 and TRBJ2-1, is EAGVTQFPSHSVIEKGQTVTLRCDPISGHDNLYWYRRVMGKEIKFLLHFVKESKQDESGMPNNRFLAERTGGTYSTLKVQPAELEDSGVYFCASSTRLAASYNEQFFGPGTRLTVL.

A single count supports this clone. The chain employs TRBV3-1 (or the pseudogene TRBV3-2) and TRBJ2-2, with 12 nucleotides matching TRBD2. The J segment lost 5 bases and the V segment lost 6 bases, leaving 7 bases of the junction unmatched. CDR3 length: 16 residues. Germline CDR1 reads LGHDT; CDR2 reads YNNKEL (reference sequence). CDR3 coding DNA: TGTGCCAGCAGTCCCAAGACTAGCGGGAGAACCGGGGAGCTGTTTTTT. Translation: CASSPKTSGRTGELFF.

This clone was seen once. The chain recombines TRBV6-5 with TRBJ2-2; unclear D gene. The ends were cut back, 8 bases at V and 1 base at J, with 5 bases in the middle. The CDR3 consists of 12 residues. CDR1 MNHEY and CDR2 SVGAGI come from the germline V gene. CDR3 in amino acids: CASWRNTGELFF. In nucleotides, the CDR3 is TGTGCCAGCTGGAGGAACACCGGGGAGCTGTTTTTT.

About this clone: Relative to the germline gene, one junction end is altered; a read error may explain this. The J gene is TRBJ2-7, the V gene TRBV10-3; D ambiguous. Germline values: CDR1 ENHRY, CDR2 SYGVKD. The length of the CDR3 is 14 residues. The CDR3 nucleotides read TGTGCCATAAGTGGGATCCTGTCCTCCTACGAGCAGTACTTC. It yields the protein CAISGILSSYEQYF.

Notes on this clone: Relative to the germline gene, one junction end is altered; a read error may explain this. The chain employs TRBV7-7 and TRBJ2-2; 8 positions match TRBD1. Germline V gene data show CDR1 as SSHAT and CDR2 as FNYEAQ (reference sequence). The CDR3 consists of 17 residues. The DNA of the CDR3 is TGTGCTAGCAGCTCTAGCAGGGCAGGGGGCGCTTCCGGGGAGCTGTTTTTT. Its protein is CASSSSRAGGASGELFF. Full variable domain (rest looked up from reference TRBV7-7 and TRBJ2-2): GAGVSQSPRYKVTKRGQDVTLRCDPISSHATLYWYQQALGQGPEFLTYFNYEAQPDKSGLPSDRFSAERPEGSISTLTIQRTEQRDSAMYRCASSSSRAGGASGELFFGEGSRLTVL.

The V gene is TRBV14, the J gene TRBJ2-7; 8 bases are a match to TRBD2. V shed 4 bases, J shed 5 bases, and the junction held 4 bases outside the gene matches. CDR3 size: 13 residues. CDR1 is SGHDN, CDR2 FVKESK, per germline. CDR3 in DNA: TGTGCCAGCAGCCCGGGGGGGCAGCACGAGCAGTACTTC. Translated, it gives CASSPGGQHEQYF.

This chain connects TRBV27 to TRBJ1-2; the D gene is possibly TRBD1 (5 bases). The CDR3 totals 14 residues. Per germline, CDR1 MNHEY and CDR2 SMNVEV (reference sequence). With 3 bases removed from V and 3 bases from J, the gap between germline ends came to 11 bases. CDR3 protein: CASSFRGDYYGYTF. The CDR3, as DNA: TGTGCCAGCAGTTTTCGCGGGGACTACTATGGCTACACCTTC.